The 31 T cell receptor beta chains presented below share a single source sample, sequenced in a study of cytomegalovirus exposure and HLA in healthy donors. The PCR used 60 Vbeta and 13 Jbeta primers. TCRdb's copy holds only in-frame clones and misses some; the assay was immunoSEQ multiplex PCR. This table has approximately 100,000 clones, more than 65% appearing once. The specimen was PBMCs. The receptors derive from a woman aged 50 to 60 in good health and CMV-seropositive.

This clone appeared a single time. The chain has TRBV5-1 and TRBJ1-3; possibly TRBD1 for D (6 bases). CDR1 and CDR2 (germline): SGHRS, YFSETQ. With 4 bases removed from V and 0 bases from J, the gap between germline ends came to 17 bases. The CDR3 loop spans 17 amino acids. CDR3 DNA: TGCGCCAGCAGCGCCGTACAGGGAAATGGCTCTGGAAACACCATATATTTT. This gives the protein CASSAVQGNGSGNTIYF.

The chain couples TRBV30 to TRBJ1-5, with 8 bases identical to TRBD1. Germline V gene lookup returns CDR1 GTSNPN and CDR2 SVGIG (reference sequence). This CDR3 region has 15 residues. V shed 0 bases and J 7 bases; nucleotides not matched to a gene: 8. The CDR3 DNA reads TGTGCCTGGAGTGTACAGGGGGGCTGGAACCAGCCCCAGCATTTT. This encodes CAWSVQGGWNQPQHF.

The chain employs TRBV6-6 and TRBJ1-1; a possible D gene is TRBD1 (5 bases). Deletions cut 6 bases from V and 2 bases from J, with 13 bases between. The CDR3 extends over 14 amino acids. Germline V gene data show CDR1 as MNHNY and CDR2 as SVGAGI (reference sequence). CDR3 nucleotide sequence: TGTGCCAGCAGCCTTGACAGAGTTAACACTGAAGCTTTCTTT. Residues: CASSLDRVNTEAFF.

The chain combines TRBV4-2 with TRBJ2-7; TRBD2 aligns across 10 bases. Germline loops: CDR1 LGHNA, CDR2 YNFKEQ. The V and J ends lost 3 bases and 3 bases, in that order; junction bases with no gene match: 8. The CDR3 loop spans 16 amino acids. The CDR3 sequence is CASSQLLAGASYEQYF. CDR3 DNA sequence: TGTGCCAGCAGCCAGCTTCTAGCGGGGGCGAGCTACGAGCAGTACTTC.

The chain is built from TRBV5-1 and TRBJ1-6; 9 positions agree with TRBD1. Germline assignment: CDR1 SGHRS and CDR2 YFSETQ. The junction had 3 bases not matched to a gene; V was cut back by 3 bases and J by 8 bases. The CDR3 sequence is 14 residues long. CDR3 loop: CASSSGDRDSPLHF. As DNA, the CDR3 is TGCGCCAGCAGCTCGGGGGACAGGGATTCACCCCTCCACTTT.

V and J are TRBV5-4 and TRBJ2-2; 12 positions agree with TRBD2. J lost 4 bases, V lost 0 bases, and 7 bases had no gene match. This CDR3 comprises 18 residues. Germline-derived CDR1 and CDR2 are SGHNT and YYREEE (reference sequence). CDR3 sequence: CASSLGGGLAGLTGELFF. CDR3 coding DNA: TGTGCCAGCAGCTTGGGAGGGGGACTAGCGGGTCTCACCGGGGAGCTGTTTTTT.

This clone was seen just once. The chain has TRBV5-6 and TRBJ1-1, with unresolved D. V lost 4 bases and J 1 base, leaving 14 bases between the germline ends. CDR1 and CDR2 (germline): SGHDT, YYEEEE. CDR3 length: 15 amino acids. The CDR3 region is CASSVADWPNTEAFF. The DNA for the CDR3 is TGTGCCAGCAGCGTCGCGGATTGGCCGAACACTGAAGCTTTCTTT. The variable domain in full, with the rest retrieved from reference TRBV5-6 and TRBJ1-1, is DAGVTQSPTHLIKTRGQQVTLRCSPKSGHDTVSWYQQALGQGPQFIFQYYEEEERQRGNFPDRFSGHQFPNYSSELNVNALLLGDSALYLCASSVADWPNTEAFFGQGTRLTVV.

The chain uses TRBV6-6 and TRBJ2-7; 8 bases agree with TRBD2. The CDR3 totals 12 residues. Germline V gene lookup returns CDR1 MNHNY and CDR2 SVGAGI (reference sequence). J gave up 6 bases and V 5 bases, and 3 bases lay outside the gene matches. The CDR3 loop is CASSAGTSEQYF. For the CDR3, the DNA is TGTGCCAGCAGTGCCGGGACTAGCGAGCAGTACTTC.

The chain joins TRBV7-2 to TRBJ1-4, with 7 bases fitting TRBD1. The trim removed 3 bases at V and 4 bases at J, leaving 8 bases unmatched. Per the germline V gene, CDR1 is SGHTA and CDR2 is FQGNSA. The CDR3 spans 16 residues. Written as DNA, the CDR3 is TGTGCCAGCAGCTTTTCCGGACAGGTCTATAATGAAAAACTGTTTTTT. Encoded protein: CASSFSGQVYNEKLFF.

The chain joins TRBV5-1 to TRBJ1-6; tentatively, D is TRBD1 (6 bases). With 4 bases removed from V and 9 bases from J, the gap between germline ends came to 17 bases. This CDR3 spans 15 amino acids. CDR1 and CDR2 (germline): SGHRS, YFSETQ. The CDR3, as DNA: TGCGCCAGCAGCATAACAGGGCCCAAGGGTTCACCCCTCCACTTT. Protein: CASSITGPKGSPLHF. The full variable domain, with the rest looked up from reference TRBV5-1 and TRBJ1-6, is KAGVTQTPRYLIKTRGQQVTLSCSPISGHRSVSWYQQTPGQGLQFLFEYFSETQRNKGNFPGRFSGRQFSNSRSEMNVSTLELGDSALYLCASSITGPKGSPLHFGNGTRLTVT.

This clone was found a few times. V and J are TRBV5-4 and TRBJ1-1, with D possibly being TRBD1 (6 bases). The germline CDR1 and CDR2 sequences are SGHNT and YYREEE (reference sequence). The V and J ends lost 0 bases and 5 bases respectively, with 8 bases between them. The CDR3 extends over 13 amino acids. CDR3 bases: TGTGCCAGCAGCTTGGTACAGGGTACTGAAGCTTTCTTT. Amino acids: CASSLVQGTEAFF.

The chain has TRBV27 and TRBJ2-7, with 12 positions matching TRBD2. CDR1 MNHEY and CDR2 SMNVEV come from the germline V gene (reference sequence). Trimming at V came to 0 bases and at J to 3 bases, leaving 12 bases not matched to a gene. This CDR3 is built from 19 residues. The CDR3 DNA reads TGTGCCAGCAGTTTATCGAAGGGCCTAGCGGGGGGGAAAATCTACGAGCAGTACTTC. It is translated as CASSLSKGLAGGKIYEQYF.

About this clone: The junction departs from germline at one end; a sequencing error may be responsible. CDR3 protein: CSSSLFAGTGELFF. CDR3 coding DNA: TGTTCCAGCAGCTTATTTGCGGGCACCGGGGAGCTGTTTTTT. The rearrangement uses TRBV7-9 and TRBJ2-2, with a weak D call TRBD2 (5 bases). Looked up from germline, CDR1 is SEHNR and CDR2 is FQNEAQ (reference sequence). There are 14 residues in the CDR3.

The chain recombines TRBV18 with TRBJ1-6; 7 bases match TRBD1. V dropped 6 bases and J dropped 7; count of bases not matched to a gene: 6. CDR1 and CDR2 from the germline V gene are KGHSH and LQKENI. The length of the CDR3 is 14 residues. CDR3 DNA: TGTGCCAGCTCGGAGACAGGGCTAAATTCACCCCTCCACTTT. Its translation: CASSETGLNSPLHF.

This sequence joins TRBV4-2 and TRBJ2-3, with 13 bases matching TRBD2. The CDR3 has 16 amino acids. Unmatched junction bases numbered 2, after V lost 3 bases and J lost 2 bases. CDR1 LGHNA and CDR2 YNFKEQ come from the germline V gene. The chain's CDR3 is CASSQTSGGSTDTQYF. The CDR3 bases are TGTGCCAGCAGCCAGACTAGCGGGGGGTCCACAGATACGCAGTATTTT.

The genes are TRBV28 and TRBJ2-3; TRBD2 agrees at 9 bases. This CDR3 has 13 amino acids. The V gene end was trimmed by 4 bases and the J gene end by 11 bases; junction bases not matched to a gene: 7. Germline CDR1 reads MDHEN; CDR2 reads SYDVKM. The CDR3 sequence: CASSSMGSGGQYF. Written as DNA, the CDR3 is TGTGCCAGCAGTTCCATGGGTAGCGGGGGGCAGTATTTT.

The chain combines TRBV7-9 with TRBJ2-7, with no clear D. This CDR3 comprises 14 residues. V gave up 3 bases and J gave up 0 bases, with 9 bases separating them. CDR1 and CDR2 (germline): SEHNR, FQNEAQ (reference sequence). For the CDR3, the DNA is TGTGCCAGCAGCTTCTCTGGGCGCTCCTACGAGCAGTACTTC. Translation gives CASSFSGRSYEQYF.

This chain uses TRBV2 with TRBJ2-3, with D unclear. Trimming shortened V by 7 bases and J by 2 bases, and 13 bases separated the two germline ends. Germline CDR1 is SNHLY and CDR2 is FYNNEI. The CDR3 consists of 14 residues. As DNA, the CDR3 is TGTGCCAGCAATGAGTTGACTTCCACAGATACGCAGTATTTT. Its protein product is CASNELTSTDTQYF.

In its sample, this clone was seen once. This chain links TRBV4-3 with TRBJ1-4; 11 positions agree with TRBD1. Trimming removed 1 base from V and 7 bases from J; junction bases left unmatched: 5. The CDR3 has 16 amino acids. Germline V gene lookup returns CDR1 LGHNA and CDR2 YSLEER. In DNA, the CDR3 is TGCGCCAGCAGCCAAGGGGGGGGACAGGGGGGTGAAAAACTGTTTTTT. Its protein product is CASSQGGGQGGEKLFF.

This sequence joins TRBV5-3 and TRBJ2-2; D might be TRBD2 (5 bases). TRBV5-3 is an open reading frame whose function is uncertain. This CDR3 is built from 15 residues. V shed 0 bases and J shed 6 bases, with 12 bases lying between them. The CDR3 coding sequence is TGTGCCAGAAGCTTGGGTGACGGGGTACCCGGGGAGCTGTTTTTT. This encodes CARSLGDGVPGELFF.

This clone was counted only a few times. The rearrangement joins TRBV5-1 to TRBJ1-2; the D is unclear. The V gene's germline CDR1 is SGHRS and CDR2 YFSETQ. Trimming removed 0 bases from V and 5 bases from J, with 8 bases in between. CDR3 size: 13 residues. The CDR3 sequence: CASSLEPSYGYTF. The CDR3 DNA is TGCGCCAGCAGCTTGGAGCCTTCATATGGCTACACCTTC.

This clone was detected only once. This rearrangement joins TRBV2 to TRBJ2-2; tentative D call: TRBD1 (6 bases). The CDR3 runs 15 residues. The V gene's germline CDR1 is SNHLY and CDR2 FYNNEI. V was pared by 1 base and J by 4 bases, with 10 bases between. DNA for the CDR3: TGTGCCAGCAGTGAAGTCAAGGGGGTCACCGGGGAGCTGTTTTTT. Translated, it gives CASSEVKGVTGELFF.

The CDR3 region has the DNA TGTGCCAGCAGTACTGTAGCGGGGGGCACAGATACGCAGTATTTT. Residues: CASSTVAGGTDTQYF. V and J are TRBV28 and TRBJ2-3; 9 bases are shared with TRBD2. The CDR3 extends over 15 amino acids. Per germline, CDR1 MDHEN and CDR2 SYDVKM. The V and J ends lost 5 bases and 1 base, in that order; junction bases with no gene match: 4.

This chain joins TRBV7-9 and TRBJ1-1; 9 nucleotides line up with TRBD1. The junction had 4 bases not matched to a gene; V was cut back by 0 bases and J by 2 bases. There are 16 residues in the CDR3. Germline V lookup: CDR1 SEHNR, CDR2 FQNEAQ (reference sequence). The CDR3 coding sequence is TGTGCCAGCAGCTTAGCGCTGGGACAGGGCAACACTGAAGCTTTCTTT. Translating it yields CASSLALGQGNTEAFF.

This clone showed up just a few times. CDR3 in amino acids: CASSPSGAGTGGNEKLFF. In DNA, the CDR3 is TGTGCCAGCTCACCTTCAGGAGCGGGAACGGGGGGAAATGAAAAACTGTTTTTT. This sequence joins TRBV18 and TRBJ1-4; D might be TRBD1 (5 bases). V was pared by 3 bases and J by 5 bases, with 22 bases between. The CDR3 length is 18 residues. Germline CDR1 KGHSH, CDR2 LQKENI.

The J gene is TRBJ2-2, the V gene TRBV27, with 9 bases lining up with TRBD1. The CDR3 runs to 18 residues. V lost 2 bases and J lost 5; bases outside the gene matches: 12. Looked up from germline, CDR1 is MNHEY and CDR2 is SMNVEV (reference sequence). The chain's CDR3 is CASSLVPPGQGRTGELFF. CDR3 DNA sequence: TGTGCCAGCAGTTTAGTCCCCCCGGGACAGGGACGGACCGGGGAGCTGTTTTTT.

The sample holds a few counts of this clone. The rearrangement joins TRBV11-1 to TRBJ1-4; 9 bases are shared with TRBD1. CDR1 is SGHAT and CDR2 is FQDESV in the germline V gene (reference sequence). This CDR3 has 14 residues. J was trimmed by 8 bases and V by 3 bases; bases with no gene match: 4. The CDR3 coding sequence is TGTGCCAGCAGCTTCGGGACAGGGCGAGAAAAACTGTTTTTT. It codes for CASSFGTGREKLFF.

The V call is TRBV5-4, the J call TRBJ2-3, with TRBD1 as a possible D gene (6 bases). Trimming removed 0 bases from V and 10 bases from J, with 18 bases in between. The CDR3 contains 15 residues. The germline V gene encodes CDR1 SGHNT and CDR2 YYREEE (reference sequence). The CDR3 protein is CASSLESQAYRAQYF. CDR3 nucleotides: TGTGCCAGCAGCTTGGAATCCCAAGCCTACAGGGCGCAGTATTTT. Based on the CDR3 plus reference TRBV5-4 and TRBJ2-3, the full variable domain is ETGVTQSPTHLIKTRGQQVTLRCSSQSGHNTVSWYQQALGQGPQFIFQYYREEENGRGNFPPRFSGLQFPNYSSELNVNALELDDSALYLCASSLESQAYRAQYFGPGTRLTVL.

The CDR3 here is CASSLVESNTGELFF. The CDR3 DNA sequence: TGTGCCAGCAGCTTAGTTGAGTCGAACACCGGGGAGCTGTTTTTT. The chain uses TRBV7-9 and TRBJ2-2, with D hard to call. In germline, CDR1 is SEHNR, CDR2 FQNEAQ (reference sequence). V lost 1 base and J lost 0, with 6 bases in between. The CDR3 is made up of 15 amino acids.

CDR3 nucleotide sequence: TGTGCCAGCACCCCCAGCCGGCAGGGGGCGGCCCAGTACTTC. Translation: CASTPSRQGAAQYF. J is TRBJ2-5 and V is TRBV28; TRBD1 agrees at 8 bases. CDR1 is MDHEN and CDR2 is SYDVKM in the germline V gene. The CDR3 is made up of 14 amino acids. The trim removed 7 bases at V and 9 bases at J, leaving 13 bases unmatched.

J is TRBJ2-5 and V is TRBV9; tentative D call: TRBD1 (6 bases). The J call may not be correct, given that the DNA end is closer to TRBJ2-7. This CDR3 comprises 14 residues. CDR1 is SGDLS and CDR2 is YYNGEE in the germline V gene. CDR3 bases: TGTGCCAGCAGCGTAGGCAGGGGCGACTACGAGCAGTACTTC. Protein sequence: CASSVGRGDYEQYF.